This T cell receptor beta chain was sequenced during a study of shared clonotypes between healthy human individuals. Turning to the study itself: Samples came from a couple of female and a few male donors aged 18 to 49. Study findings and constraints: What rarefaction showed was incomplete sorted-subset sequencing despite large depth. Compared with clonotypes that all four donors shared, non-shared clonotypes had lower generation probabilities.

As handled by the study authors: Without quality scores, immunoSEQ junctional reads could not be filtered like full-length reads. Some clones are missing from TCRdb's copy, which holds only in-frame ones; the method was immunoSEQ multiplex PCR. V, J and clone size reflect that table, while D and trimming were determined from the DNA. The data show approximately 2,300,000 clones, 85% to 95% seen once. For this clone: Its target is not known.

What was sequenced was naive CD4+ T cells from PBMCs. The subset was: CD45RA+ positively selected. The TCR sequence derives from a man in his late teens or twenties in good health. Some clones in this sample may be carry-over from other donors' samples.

CDR3 nucleotides: TGCGCCAGCAGCCAAATCCTCTTGGGGGATACGCAGTATTTT. Encoded protein: CASSQILLGDTQYF. The rearrangement uses TRBV4-3 and TRBJ2-3; unclear D gene. Germline V CDR1 and CDR2: LGHNA, YSLEER. The germline V and J ends were trimmed by 2 bases and 6 bases, with 12 bases remaining between them. The CDR3 is 14 amino acids.